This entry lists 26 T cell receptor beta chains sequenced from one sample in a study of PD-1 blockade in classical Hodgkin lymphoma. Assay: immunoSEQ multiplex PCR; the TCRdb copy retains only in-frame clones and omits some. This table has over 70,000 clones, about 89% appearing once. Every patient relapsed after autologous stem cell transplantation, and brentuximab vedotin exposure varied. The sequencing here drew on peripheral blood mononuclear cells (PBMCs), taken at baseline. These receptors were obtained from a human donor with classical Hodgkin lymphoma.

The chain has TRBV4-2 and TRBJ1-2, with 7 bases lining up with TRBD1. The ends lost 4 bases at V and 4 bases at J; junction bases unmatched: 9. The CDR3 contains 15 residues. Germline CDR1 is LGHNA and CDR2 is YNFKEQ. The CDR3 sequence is CASSPYRGPFYGYTF. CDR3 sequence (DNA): TGTGCCAGCAGCCCTTACAGGGGACCTTTCTATGGCTACACCTTC.

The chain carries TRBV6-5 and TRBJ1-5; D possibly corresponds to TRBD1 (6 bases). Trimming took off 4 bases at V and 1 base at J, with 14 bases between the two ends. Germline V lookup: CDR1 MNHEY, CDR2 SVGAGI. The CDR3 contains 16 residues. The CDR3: CASSLYGQWSNQPQHF. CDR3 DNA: TGTGCCAGCAGTTTATACGGACAGTGGAGCAATCAGCCCCAGCATTTT.

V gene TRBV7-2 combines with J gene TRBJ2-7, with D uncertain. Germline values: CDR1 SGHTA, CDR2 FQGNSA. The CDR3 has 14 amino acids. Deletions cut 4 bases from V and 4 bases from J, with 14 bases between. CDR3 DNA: TGTGCCAGCAGCTCCGGTCGTTGGCCATACGAGCAGTACTTC. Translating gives CASSSGRWPYEQYF.

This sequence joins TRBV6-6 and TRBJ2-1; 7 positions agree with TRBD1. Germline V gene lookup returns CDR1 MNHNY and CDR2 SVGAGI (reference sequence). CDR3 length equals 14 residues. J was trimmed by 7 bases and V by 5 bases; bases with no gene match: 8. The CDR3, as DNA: TGTGCCAGCAGTAAAGACAGGGTTGGGAATGAGCAGTTCTTC. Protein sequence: CASSKDRVGNEQFF.

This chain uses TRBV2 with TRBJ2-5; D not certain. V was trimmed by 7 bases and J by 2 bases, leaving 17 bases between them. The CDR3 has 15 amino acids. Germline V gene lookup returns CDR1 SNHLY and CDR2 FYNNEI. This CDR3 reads CASKGNGMPQETQYF. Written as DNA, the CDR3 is TGTGCCAGCAAAGGGAACGGCATGCCTCAAGAGACCCAGTACTTC.

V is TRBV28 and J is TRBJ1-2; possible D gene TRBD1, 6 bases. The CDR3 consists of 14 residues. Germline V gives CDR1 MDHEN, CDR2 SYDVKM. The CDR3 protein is CVTQHEGGNYGYTF. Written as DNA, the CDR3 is TGTGTCACCCAGCACGAGGGGGGTAACTATGGCTACACCTTC.

The CDR3 DNA is TGTGCCAGCAGCCAAGGGCGGGTAGGAGGAGGTGAAAAACTGTTTTTT. This encodes CASSQGRVGGGEKLFF. V usage is TRBV14 and J usage is TRBJ1-4; D gene ambiguous. V gave up 1 base and J gave up 7 bases, with 16 bases separating them. The germline CDR1 and CDR2 sequences are SGHDN and FVKESK. This CDR3 spans 16 amino acids. Filled out from reference TRBV14 and TRBJ1-4, the complete variable domain reads EAGVTQFPSHSVIEKGQTVTLRCDPISGHDNLYWYRRVMGKEIKFLLHFVKESKQDESGMPNNRFLAERTGGTYSTLKVQPAELEDSGVYFCASSQGRVGGGEKLFFGSGTQLSVL.

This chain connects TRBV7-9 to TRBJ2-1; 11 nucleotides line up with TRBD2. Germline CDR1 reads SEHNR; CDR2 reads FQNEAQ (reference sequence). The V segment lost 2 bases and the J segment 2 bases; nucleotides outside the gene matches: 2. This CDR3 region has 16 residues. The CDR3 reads CASSLIAGGTYNEQFF. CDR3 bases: TGTGCCAGCAGCTTAATAGCGGGAGGGACCTACAATGAGCAGTTCTTC.

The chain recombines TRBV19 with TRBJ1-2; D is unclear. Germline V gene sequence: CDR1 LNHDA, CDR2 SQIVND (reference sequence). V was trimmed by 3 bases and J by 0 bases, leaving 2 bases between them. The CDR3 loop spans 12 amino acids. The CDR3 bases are TGTGCCAGTAGTATCACTAACTATGGCTACACCTTC. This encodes CASSITNYGYTF.

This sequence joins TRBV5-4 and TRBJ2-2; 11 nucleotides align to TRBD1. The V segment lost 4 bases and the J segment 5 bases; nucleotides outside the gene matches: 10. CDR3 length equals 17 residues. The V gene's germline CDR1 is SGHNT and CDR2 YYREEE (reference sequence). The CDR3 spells CASSRSLGTGGTGELFF. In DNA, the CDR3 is TGTGCCAGCAGCCGCTCACTCGGGACAGGGGGAACCGGGGAGCTGTTTTTT.

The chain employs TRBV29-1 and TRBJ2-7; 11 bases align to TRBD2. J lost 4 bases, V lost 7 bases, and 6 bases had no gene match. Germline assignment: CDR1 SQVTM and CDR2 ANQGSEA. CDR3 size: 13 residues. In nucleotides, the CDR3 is TGCAGCGCACAAGGACTAGCGGGTTACGAGCAGTACTTC. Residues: CSAQGLAGYEQYF.

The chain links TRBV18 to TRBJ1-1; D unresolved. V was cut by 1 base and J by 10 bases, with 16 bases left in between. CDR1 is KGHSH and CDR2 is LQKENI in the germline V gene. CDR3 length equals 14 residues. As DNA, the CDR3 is TGTGCCAGCTCACCACAAGGCAGGACCATGGGAGCTTTCTTT. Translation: CASSPQGRTMGAFF. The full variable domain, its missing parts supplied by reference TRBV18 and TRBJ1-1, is NAGVMQNPRHLVRRRGQEARLRCSPMKGHSHVYWYRQLPEEGLKFMVYLQKENIIDESGMPKERFSAEFPKEGPSILRIQQVVRGDSAAYFCASSPQGRTMGAFFGQGTRLTVV.

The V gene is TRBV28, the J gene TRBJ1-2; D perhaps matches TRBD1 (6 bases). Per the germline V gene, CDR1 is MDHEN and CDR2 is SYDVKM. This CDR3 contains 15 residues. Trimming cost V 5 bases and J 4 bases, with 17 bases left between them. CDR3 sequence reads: CASSRLRTDLYGYTF. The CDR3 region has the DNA TGTGCCAGCAGTCGACTAAGGACAGATCTCTATGGCTACACCTTC.

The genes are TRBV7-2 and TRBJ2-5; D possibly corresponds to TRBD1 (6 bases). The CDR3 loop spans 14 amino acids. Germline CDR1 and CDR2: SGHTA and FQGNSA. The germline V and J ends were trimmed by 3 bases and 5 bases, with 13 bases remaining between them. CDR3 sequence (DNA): TGTGCCAGCAGCTTGTCTACAGGGAAGGAGACCCAGTACTTC. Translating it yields CASSLSTGKETQYF.

The CDR3 spells CASSPQGQSEQFF. The CDR3 DNA sequence: TGTGCCAGCTCACCACAAGGACAGTCAGAGCAGTTCTTC. V usage is TRBV18 and J usage is TRBJ2-1; the D gene is possibly TRBD1 (6 bases). V gave up 1 base and J gave up 10 bases, with 11 bases separating them. Germline V gives CDR1 KGHSH, CDR2 LQKENI. The CDR3 is 13 residues long.

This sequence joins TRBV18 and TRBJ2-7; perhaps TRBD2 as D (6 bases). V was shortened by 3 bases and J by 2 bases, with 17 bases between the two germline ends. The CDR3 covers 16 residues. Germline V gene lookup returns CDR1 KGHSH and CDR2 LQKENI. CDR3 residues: CASSPIPGLTPYEQYF. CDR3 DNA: TGTGCCAGCTCACCGATCCCGGGACTGACGCCCTACGAGCAGTACTTC.

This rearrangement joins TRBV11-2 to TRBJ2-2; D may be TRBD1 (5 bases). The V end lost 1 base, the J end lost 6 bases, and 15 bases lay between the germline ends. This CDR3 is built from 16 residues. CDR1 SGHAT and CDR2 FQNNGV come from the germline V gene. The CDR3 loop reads CASSLADQRGPGELFF. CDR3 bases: TGTGCCAGCAGCTTAGCGGATCAAAGGGGCCCCGGGGAGCTGTTTTTT.

The CDR3 sequence: CASSLDFFIARLAKETQYF. CDR3 DNA sequence: TGTGCCAGCAGCTTAGATTTTTTCATCGCGCGACTCGCCAAAGAGACCCAGTACTTC. The chain joins TRBV11-2 to TRBJ2-5; D ambiguous. Per germline, CDR1 SGHAT and CDR2 FQNNGV. The germline V and J ends were trimmed by 0 bases and 3 bases, with 23 bases remaining between them. This CDR3 comprises 19 residues.

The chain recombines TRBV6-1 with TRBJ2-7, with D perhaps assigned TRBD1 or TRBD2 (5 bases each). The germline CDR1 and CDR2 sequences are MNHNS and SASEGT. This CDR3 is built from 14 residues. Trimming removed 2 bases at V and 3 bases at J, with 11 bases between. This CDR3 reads CASSEFGGVYEQYF. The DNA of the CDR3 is TGTGCCAGCAGTGAATTTGGGGGAGTCTACGAGCAGTACTTC.

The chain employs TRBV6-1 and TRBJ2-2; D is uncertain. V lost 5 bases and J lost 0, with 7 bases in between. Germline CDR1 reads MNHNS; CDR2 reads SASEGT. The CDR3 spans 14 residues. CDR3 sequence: CASSWGSNTGELFF. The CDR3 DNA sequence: TGTGCCAGCAGTTGGGGATCGAACACCGGGGAGCTGTTTTTT.

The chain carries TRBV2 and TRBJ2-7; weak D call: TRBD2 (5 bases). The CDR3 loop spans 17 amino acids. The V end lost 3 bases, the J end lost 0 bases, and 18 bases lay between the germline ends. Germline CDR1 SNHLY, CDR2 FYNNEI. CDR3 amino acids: CASSEGVVGYSSYEQYF. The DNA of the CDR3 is TGTGCCAGCAGTGAGGGAGTAGTGGGGTACAGCTCCTACGAGCAGTACTTC.

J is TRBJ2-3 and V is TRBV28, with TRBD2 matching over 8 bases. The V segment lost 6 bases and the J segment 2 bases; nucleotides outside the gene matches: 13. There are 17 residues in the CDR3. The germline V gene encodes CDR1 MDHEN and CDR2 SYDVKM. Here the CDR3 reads CASRGGVLAGSTDTQYF. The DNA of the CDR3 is TGTGCCAGCAGGGGCGGGGTGCTAGCGGGTTCCACAGATACGCAGTATTTT.

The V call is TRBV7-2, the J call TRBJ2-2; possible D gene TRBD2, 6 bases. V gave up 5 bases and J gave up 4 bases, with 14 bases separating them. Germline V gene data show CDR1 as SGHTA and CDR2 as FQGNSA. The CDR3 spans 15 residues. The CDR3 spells CASSIVRAGTGELFF. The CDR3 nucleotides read TGTGCCAGCAGCATAGTGCGAGCGGGCACCGGGGAGCTGTTTTTT. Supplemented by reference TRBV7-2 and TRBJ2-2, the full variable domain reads GAGVSQSPSNKVTEKGKDVELRCDPISGHTALYWYRQSLGQGLEFLIYFQGNSAPDKSGLPSDRFSAERTGGSVSTLTIQRTQQEDSAVYLCASSIVRAGTGELFFGEGSRLTVL.

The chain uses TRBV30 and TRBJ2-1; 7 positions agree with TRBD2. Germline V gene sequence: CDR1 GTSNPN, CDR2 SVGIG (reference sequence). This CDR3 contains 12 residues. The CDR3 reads CAKGRGYNEQFF. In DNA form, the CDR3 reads TGTGCAAAAGGGAGGGGTTACAATGAGCAGTTCTTC.

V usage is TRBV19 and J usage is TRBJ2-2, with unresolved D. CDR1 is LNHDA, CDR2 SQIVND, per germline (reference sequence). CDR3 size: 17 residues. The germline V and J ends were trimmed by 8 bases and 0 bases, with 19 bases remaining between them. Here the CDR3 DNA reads TGTGCCAGTGGTCAGGCAGGTAGACCTGCGAACACCGGGGAGCTGTTTTTT. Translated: CASGQAGRPANTGELFF.

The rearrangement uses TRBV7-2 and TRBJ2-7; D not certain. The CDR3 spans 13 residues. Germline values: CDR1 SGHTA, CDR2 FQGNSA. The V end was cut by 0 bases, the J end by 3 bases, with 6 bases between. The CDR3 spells CASSLAAIYEQYF. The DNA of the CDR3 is TGTGCCAGCAGCTTAGCTGCTATCTACGAGCAGTACTTC.